This T cell receptor beta chain was observed in a study of blood T cell repertoires in COVID-19. The repertoire was sequenced with immunoSEQ multiplex PCR; TCRdb's copy has only in-frame clones and lacks some. The sample records over 300,000 clones, 70% to 90% being singletons. Two negative PCRs, clearance, or symptom resolution characterized the recovered Cohort 3 donors. V lost 6 bases and J lost 2; bases outside the gene matches: 9. Germline-derived CDR1 and CDR2 are MNHEY and SVGEGT. This CDR3 has 16 amino acids. Sequenced sample: PBMCs or T cells enriched from blood (not recorded which). The chain is built from TRBV6-2 or TRBV6-3 and TRBJ2-5; 10 bases line up with TRBD2. The sequence derives from a man aged 25-40 years who had recovered from COVID-19. This CDR3 is CASSNLLLAGQETQYF. Written as DNA, the CDR3 is TGTGCCAGCAGCAACCTTTTACTAGCGGGGCAAGAGACCCAGTACTTC.